This T cell receptor (beta chain) was sequenced during a study of T cells in Graves' hyperthyroidism and ophthalmopathy. Study-wide findings and caveats: A median 6.5 months before onset, the model predicted ophthalmopathy.

With regard to this clonotype: Its antigen is unidentified.

Hyperthyroidism patients were newly diagnosed, had disease duration under 2 months, and were aged 18 to 65 years. Investigators excluded patients with uncontrolled infection, other autoimmune disease, pregnancy or lactation. Researchers amplified the TCR beta CDR3 regions from RNA transcripts. HTBI primers were the set used in a first-round RT-PCR of the TCR CDR3. MiXCR was run by TCRdb on the multiplex PCR reads, yielding one entry per CDR3 protein. The table has 300,000 to 450,000 distinct CDR3 sequences, about 15% seen once. Germline-derived CDR1 and CDR2 are SEHNR and FQNEAQ (reference sequence). This CDR3 region has 16 residues. The J segment lost 3 bases and the V segment lost 5 bases, leaving 8 bases of the junction unmatched.

This sequence joins TRBV7-9 and TRBJ2-5, with 11 nucleotides matching TRBD2. The sequencing input was blood. The source of this sequence is a woman younger than 30 with Graves' hyperthyroidism that later progressed to Graves' ophthalmopathy. DNA of the CDR3: TGTGCCAGCAGCCCCAGACTAGCGGGAATAAAAGAGACCCAGTACTTC. It specifies CASSPRLAGIKETQYF.